A selection of T cell receptor beta chains follows, all from one sample in a study of Ad26.COV2.S vaccination and SARS-CoV-2 variants. Sequenced by immunoSEQ multiplex PCR; TCRdb stores in-frame clones only, minus some. This sample has tens of thousands of clones, with 83% found just once. The specimen comprised peripheral blood, sampled after recovery from COVID-19. These receptors all come from a human donor who had recovered from COVID-19. The CDR3 runs from the conserved cysteine through the conserved F or W. A D gene is named only where the DNA matches it firmly. Size tells how often a clone was seen (once, few, many) or the class of an expanded clone, and some rows leave it out.

d_call	v_call	j_call	clone_size	cdr3_aa	cdr3_nt
-	TRBV3-1/TRBV3-2	TRBJ1-1	-	CASSQVRAPGGAEAFF	TGTGCCAGCAGCCAAGTCCGAGCTCCGGGGGGCGCTGAAGCTTTCTTT
TRBD1	TRBV11-2	TRBJ2-7	-	CASSRIGGRGEQYF	TGTGCCAGCAGCAGAATAGGGGGCCGAGGCGAGCAGTACTTC
TRBD1	TRBV6-5	TRBJ2-1	-	CASRTGQGRDNEQFF	TGTGCCAGCAGGACGGGACAGGGACGTGACAATGAGCAGTTCTTC
-	TRBV5-1	TRBJ1-2	-	CASSFGHLESGYTF	TGCGCCAGCAGCTTCGGCCACTTAGAGAGCGGCTACACCTTC
-	TRBV5-6	TRBJ1-2	-	CASTLIGAGGYTF	TGTGCCAGCACCCTGATCGGGGCTGGGGGCTACACCTTC
-	TRBV5-1	TRBJ2-2	once	CAIRDGSNTGELFF	TGCGCCATCCGAGATGGCAGTAACACCGGGGAGCTGTTTTTT
-	TRBV5-5	TRBJ1-2	-	CASIPTGANYYGYTF	TGTGCCAGCATTCCCACCGGGGCCAATTACTATGGCTACACCTTC
TRBD1	TRBV4-1	TRBJ2-2	-	CASSKTGGRTGELFF	TGCGCCAGCAGCAAAACAGGGGGTAGGACCGGGGAGCTGTTTTTT
-	TRBV14	TRBJ1-2	-	CASSRDLGSGYTF	TGTGCCAGCAGCCGGGACTTAGGTAGTGGCTACACCTTC
-	TRBV7-9	TRBJ2-1	-	CASSFPTRLDPYNEQFF	TGTGCCAGCAGCTTCCCTACCCGACTCGACCCCTACAATGAGCAGTTCTTC
-	TRBV18	TRBJ1-6	-	CASSPAPGAYNSPLHF	TGTGCCAGCTCACCAGCCCCAGGGGCCTATAATTCACCCCTCCACTTT
-	TRBV10-3	TRBJ1-2	-	CAIRPRGTNYTF	TGTGCCATCAGGCCCCGAGGGACAAACTACACCTTC
TRBD2	TRBV11-2	TRBJ2-3	-	CASSQGLAGLGDTQYF	TGTGCCAGCAGCCAGGGACTAGCGGGGCTGGGGGATACGCAGTATTTT
TRBD2	TRBV5-1	TRBJ2-1	-	CASSLTRAGDLNEQFF	TGCGCCAGCAGCTTGACGAGAGCGGGAGACCTCAATGAGCAGTTCTTC
-	TRBV5-6	TRBJ1-4	-	CASSLSLAGTLNEKLFF	TGTGCCAGCAGCCTGAGTTTAGCCGGGACACTGAATGAAAAACTGTTTTTT
TRBD1	TRBV2	TRBJ1-2	-	CASSEGQGGWYGYTF	TGTGCCAGCAGTGAAGGACAGGGAGGGTGGTATGGCTACACCTTC
-	TRBV6-5	TRBJ2-2	-	CASSYGYSTGELFF	TGTGCCAGCAGTTACGGTTACAGCACCGGGGAGCTGTTTTTT
TRBD1	TRBV2	TRBJ2-4	few	CASSVLTGGWTKNIQYF	TGTGCCAGCAGCGTACTAACAGGGGGGTGGACCAAAAACATTCAGTACTTC
-	TRBV11-1	TRBJ2-1	-	CASSLSYRAEQFF	TGTGCCAGCAGCCTCTCCTATCGGGCTGAGCAGTTCTTC
-	TRBV10-2	TRBJ1-3	-	CASSVGFSGNTIYF	TGCGCCAGCTCGGTGGGATTCTCTGGAAACACCATATATTTT
TRBD2	TRBV5-1	TRBJ2-1	-	CASSLLPRTSSYNEQFF	TGCGCCAGCAGCTTACTCCCTCGGACTAGCTCCTACAATGAGCAGTTCTTC
TRBD2	TRBV5-1	TRBJ2-1	once	CASSSGLAGGDEQFF	TGCGCCAGCAGCTCGGGACTAGCGGGAGGAGATGAGCAGTTCTTC
-	TRBV10-3	TRBJ2-3	-	CAISGTGTSDTQYF	TGTGCCATCAGTGGGACTGGTACGTCGGATACGCAGTATTTT
TRBD1	TRBV5-1	TRBJ1-6	-	CASSTGDNSPLHF	TGCGCCAGCAGCACAGGGGATAATTCACCCCTCCACTTT
-	TRBV15	TRBJ1-1	few	CATSRVGFTEAFF	TGTGCCACCAGCAGAGTGGGATTCACTGAAGCTTTCTTT
TRBD1	TRBV27	TRBJ1-2	-	CASRLTGGAYGYTF	TGTGCCAGCAGGCTCACAGGGGGCGCGTATGGCTACACCTTC
TRBD1	TRBV5-6	TRBJ1-2	-	CASSLAQGAEGYTF	TGTGCCAGCAGCTTGGCCCAGGGGGCAGAAGGCTACACCTTC
TRBD1	TRBV6-5	TRBJ1-5	-	CASSTAGGQPQHF	TGTGCCAGCAGCACCGCAGGGGGCCAGCCCCAGCATTTT
-	TRBV12-3/TRBV12-4	TRBJ2-2	-	CASSLAYTGELFF	TGTGCCAGCAGTCTAGCGTACACCGGGGAGCTGTTTTTT
TRBD2	TRBV10-3	TRBJ2-5	-	CAISESTQTSGIQETQYF	TGTGCCATCAGTGAGTCGACTCAAACTAGCGGGATCCAAGAGACCCAGTACTTC
-	TRBV6-1	TRBJ1-2	once	CASSESRQPHYTF	TGTGCCAGCAGTGAATCAAGGCAACCCCACTACACCTTC
-	TRBV25-1	TRBJ1-1	-	CASSVWGGEAFF	TGTGCCAGCAGTGTGTGGGGGGGGGAAGCTTTCTTT
-	TRBV3-1/TRBV3-2	TRBJ1-1	few	CASSQVLVRERAAFF	TGTGCCAGCAGCCAAGTCCTCGTTAGGGAAAGAGCAGCTTTCTTT
-	TRBV3-1/TRBV3-2	TRBJ1-2	-	CASSRRRGRENYGYTF	TGTGCCAGCAGCCGCAGACGGGGCAGGGAGAACTATGGCTACACCTTC
-	TRBV25-1	TRBJ2-7	-	CASSESSGYEQYF	TGTGCCAGCAGTGAATCGTCTGGCTACGAGCAGTACTTC
TRBD1	TRBV2	TRBJ2-5	-	CASRVGQGKETQYF	TGTGCCAGCAGGGTGGGACAGGGGAAAGAGACCCAGTACTTC
-	TRBV11-2	TRBJ1-2	once	CASSLQDHYGYTF	TGTGCCAGCAGCCTACAGGATCACTATGGCTACACCTTC
-	TRBV15	TRBJ1-2	few	CATSRDRVGVNTF	TGTGCCACCAGCAGAGATCGCGTGGGGGTTAACACCTTC
-	TRBV24-1	TRBJ1-1	-	CATSDWTGEAFF	TGTGCCACCAGTGATTGGACGGGAGAAGCTTTCTTT
-	TRBV19	TRBJ2-4	-	CASSIRGANGNIQYF	TGTGCCAGTAGTATCCGGGGGGCCAATGGGAACATTCAGTACTTC
-	TRBV12-3/TRBV12-4	TRBJ2-7	few	CASRLDSSYEQYF	TGTGCCAGCAGGCTTGACAGTTCCTACGAGCAGTACTTC
-	TRBV18	TRBJ1-4	once	CASSPPGRGEKLFF	TGTGCCAGCTCACCACCGGGACGGGGTGAAAAACTGTTTTTT
-	TRBV20-1	TRBJ1-2	-	CSAPGAVDTF	TGCAGTGCCCCGGGGGCAGTGGACACCTTC